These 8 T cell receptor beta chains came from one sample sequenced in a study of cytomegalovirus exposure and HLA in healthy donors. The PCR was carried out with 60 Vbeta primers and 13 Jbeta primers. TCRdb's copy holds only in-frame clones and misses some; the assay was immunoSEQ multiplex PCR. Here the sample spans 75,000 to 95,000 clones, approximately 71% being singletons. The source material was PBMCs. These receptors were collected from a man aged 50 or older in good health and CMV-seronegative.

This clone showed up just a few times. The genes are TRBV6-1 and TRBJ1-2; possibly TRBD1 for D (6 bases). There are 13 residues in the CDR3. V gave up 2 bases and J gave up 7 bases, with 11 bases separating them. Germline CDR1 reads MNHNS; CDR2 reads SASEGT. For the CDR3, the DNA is TGTGCCAGCAGTGAATGGAGGACAGCTGGCTACACCTTC. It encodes CASSEWRTAGYTF.

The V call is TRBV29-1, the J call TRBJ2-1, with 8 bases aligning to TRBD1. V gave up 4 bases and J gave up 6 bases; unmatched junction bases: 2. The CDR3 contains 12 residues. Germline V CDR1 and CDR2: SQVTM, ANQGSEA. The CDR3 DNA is TGCAGCGTTGTGACAGGGGTCAATGAGCAGTTCTTC. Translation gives CSVVTGVNEQFF.

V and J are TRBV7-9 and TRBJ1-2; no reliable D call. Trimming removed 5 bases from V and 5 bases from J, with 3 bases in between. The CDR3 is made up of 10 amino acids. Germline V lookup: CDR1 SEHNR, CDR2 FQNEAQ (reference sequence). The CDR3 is CASSQYGYTF. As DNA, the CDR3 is TGTGCCAGCAGCCAATATGGCTACACCTTC.

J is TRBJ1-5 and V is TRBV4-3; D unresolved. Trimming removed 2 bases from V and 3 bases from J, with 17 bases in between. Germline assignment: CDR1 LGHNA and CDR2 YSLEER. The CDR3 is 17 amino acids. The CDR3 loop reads CASSQSPVEGYNQPQHF. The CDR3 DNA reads TGCGCCAGCAGCCAAAGTCCAGTTGAGGGTTACAATCAGCCCCAGCATTTT.

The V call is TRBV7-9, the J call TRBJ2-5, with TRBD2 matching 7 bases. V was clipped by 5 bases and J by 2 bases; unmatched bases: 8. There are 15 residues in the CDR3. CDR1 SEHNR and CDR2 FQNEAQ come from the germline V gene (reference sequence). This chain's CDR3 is CASSAGDYLQETQYF. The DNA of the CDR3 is TGTGCCAGCAGCGCGGGAGATTACCTACAAGAGACCCAGTACTTC.

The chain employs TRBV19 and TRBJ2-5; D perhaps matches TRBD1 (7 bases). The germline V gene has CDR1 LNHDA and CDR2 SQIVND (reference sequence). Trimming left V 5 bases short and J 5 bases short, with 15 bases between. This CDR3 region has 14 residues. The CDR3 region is CASSARGAVETQYF. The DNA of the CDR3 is TGTGCCAGTAGTGCCAGGGGGGCGGTCGAGACCCAGTACTTC.

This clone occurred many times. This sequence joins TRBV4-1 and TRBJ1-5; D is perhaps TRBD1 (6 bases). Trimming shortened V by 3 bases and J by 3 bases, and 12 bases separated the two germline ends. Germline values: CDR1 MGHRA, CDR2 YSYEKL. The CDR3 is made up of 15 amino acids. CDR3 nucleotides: TGCGCCAGCAGCCAGATTGGACAGAACAATCAGCCCCAGCATTTT. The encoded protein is CASSQIGQNNQPQHF.

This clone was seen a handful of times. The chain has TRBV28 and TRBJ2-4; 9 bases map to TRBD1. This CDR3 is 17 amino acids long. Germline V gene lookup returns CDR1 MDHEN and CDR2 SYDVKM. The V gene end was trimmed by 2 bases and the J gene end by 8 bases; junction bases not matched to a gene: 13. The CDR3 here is CASSLPPSGTGNDIQYF. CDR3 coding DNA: TGTGCCAGCAGTTTACCGCCTTCCGGGACAGGGAACGACATTCAGTACTTC. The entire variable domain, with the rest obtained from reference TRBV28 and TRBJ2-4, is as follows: DVKVTQSSRYLVKRTGEKVFLECVQDMDHENMFWYRQDPGLGLRLIYFSYDVKMKEKGDIPEGYSVSREKKERFSLILESASTNQTSMYLCASSLPPSGTGNDIQYFGAGTRLSVL.